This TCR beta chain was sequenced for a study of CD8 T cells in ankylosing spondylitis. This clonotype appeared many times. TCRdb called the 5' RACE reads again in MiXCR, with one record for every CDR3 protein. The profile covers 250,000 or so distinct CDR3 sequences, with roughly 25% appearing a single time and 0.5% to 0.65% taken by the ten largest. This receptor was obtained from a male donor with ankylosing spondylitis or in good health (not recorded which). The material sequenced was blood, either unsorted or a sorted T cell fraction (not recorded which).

CDR3 region: CASSWTNGDNEQFF. CDR3 in DNA: TGTGCCAGCAGCTGGACTAACGGCGACAATGAGCAGTTCTTC. The chain recombines TRBV7-9 with TRBJ2-1; possibly TRBD2 for D (6 bases). The ends were cut back, 4 bases at V and 5 bases at J, with 12 bases in the middle. CDR1 SEHNR and CDR2 FQNEAQ come from the germline V gene (reference sequence). The CDR3 contains 14 residues. The whole variable domain, remainder taken from reference TRBV7-9 and TRBJ2-1, is DTGVSQNPRHKITKRGQNVTFRCDPISEHNRLYWYRQTLGQGPEFLTYFQNEAQLEKSRLLSDRFSAERPKGSFSTLEIQRTEQGDSAMYLCASSWTNGDNEQFFGPGTRLTVL.